The 11 T cell receptor beta chains below come from one sample, sequenced in a study of cytomegalovirus exposure and HLA in healthy donors. The primer mix had 60 Vbeta and 13 Jbeta primers. Here immunoSEQ multiplex PCR was the method, and the copy in TCRdb shows in-frame clones only, minus some. The sample contains about 130,000 clones, around 80% of which appear only once. Sequencing was done on a sample of PBMCs. Receptor source: a female donor in good health and CMV-seronegative.

The chain carries TRBV2 and TRBJ2-7, with TRBD2 matching over 10 bases. The germline V gene encodes CDR1 SNHLY and CDR2 FYNNEI. The V segment lost 3 bases and the J segment 0 bases; nucleotides outside the gene matches: 5. The CDR3 has 16 residues. Written as DNA, the CDR3 is TGTGCCAGCAGTGATGGGCTAGCGGGGGTCTCCTACGAGCAGTACTTC. Translation gives CASSDGLAGVSYEQYF. The full variable domain, with the rest looked up from reference TRBV2 and TRBJ2-7, is EPEVTQTPSHQVTQMGQEVILRCVPISNHLYFYWYRQILGQKVEFLVSFYNNEISEKSEIFDDQFSVERPDGSNFTLKIRSTKLEDSAMYFCASSDGLAGVSYEQYFGPGTRLTVT.

The rearrangement links TRBV28 to TRBJ2-3; TRBD2 agrees at 9 bases. The V gene end was trimmed by 3 bases and the J gene end by 11 bases; junction bases not matched to a gene: 12. Germline V gene lookup returns CDR1 MDHEN and CDR2 SYDVKM. This CDR3 spans 15 amino acids. The CDR3 spells CASSLEAGGSYVQYF. As DNA, the CDR3 is TGTGCCAGCAGTTTGGAAGCGGGGGGCAGTTATGTGCAGTATTTT.

Of note for this clone: One end of the junction fails to match germline, which may point to a read error. CDR3 sequence: CSSSLPRAGTGGVKTQYF. CDR3 nucleotide sequence: TGTTCCAGCAGCTTACCCCGGGCGGGGACAGGGGGCGTTAAGACCCAGTACTTC. The chain employs TRBV7-9 and TRBJ2-5; TRBD1 matches 12 bases. Germline values: CDR1 SEHNR, CDR2 FQNEAQ (reference sequence). The CDR3 loop spans 18 amino acids.

This chain joins TRBV30 and TRBJ2-2, with D possibly being TRBD2 (5 bases). This CDR3 comprises 15 residues. Germline values: CDR1 GTSNPN, CDR2 SVGIG (reference sequence). The V end lost 0 bases, the J end lost 6 bases, and 14 bases lay between the germline ends. CDR3 sequence (DNA): TGTGCCTGGAGTGTAAGCATCGAGGGCCCCGGGGAGCTGTTTTTT. Its protein is CAWSVSIEGPGELFF.

This clone was counted between two and nine times. The chain is built from TRBV28 and TRBJ1-5, with D possibly TRBD1 on 5 matching bases. The CDR3 runs to 14 residues. Between the trimmed V and J ends, which lost 6 bases and 4 bases, there was a span of 13 bases. Germline assignment: CDR1 MDHEN and CDR2 SYDVKM. This CDR3 reads CASRAPGGNQPQHF. As DNA, the CDR3 is TGTGCCAGCAGGGCGCCGGGGGGTAATCAGCCCCAGCATTTT.

The chain carries TRBV5-1 and TRBJ2-7; D possibly corresponds to TRBD2 (5 bases). The CDR3 totals 14 residues. CDR1 and CDR2 (germline): SGHRS, YFSETQ. The germline V and J ends were trimmed by 2 bases and 2 bases, with 11 bases remaining between them. Here the CDR3 reads CASSFSGPPYEQYF. The CDR3 DNA sequence: TGCGCCAGCAGCTTCAGCGGTCCCCCCTACGAGCAGTACTTC.

The J gene is TRBJ1-1, the V gene TRBV18; TRBD1 aligns across 7 bases. The CDR3 is 15 residues long. Germline trimming cut 2 bases from V and 0 bases from J; bases unmatched to any gene: 3. From germline, CDR1 is KGHSH and CDR2 LQKENI. The CDR3 is CASSPTGTVNTEAFF. The CDR3 DNA reads as TGTGCCAGCTCACCAACCGGGACAGTGAACACTGAAGCTTTCTTT.

The genes are TRBV28 and TRBJ1-2; 9 positions agree with TRBD1. This CDR3 comprises 14 residues. The germline V gene encodes CDR1 MDHEN and CDR2 SYDVKM. CDR3 in amino acids: CAYDTGGWGYGYTF. The CDR3 DNA reads as TGTGCTTACGATACAGGGGGCTGGGGCTATGGCTACACCTTC.

The chain uses TRBV6-5 and TRBJ1-6, with TRBD1 as a possible D gene (5 bases). This CDR3 spans 15 amino acids. Trimming stripped 1 base from V and 10 bases from J, with 14 bases between. CDR1 and CDR2 (germline): MNHEY, SVGAGI. The CDR3 region is CASSYYGSGGSPLHF. CDR3 sequence (DNA): TGTGCCAGCAGTTACTACGGATCGGGGGGATCACCCCTCCACTTT.

The CDR3 bases are TGTGCCAGCAGCTCCCTAGCGGGGGTCAATGAGCAGTTCTTC. Residues: CASSSLAGVNEQFF. The J gene is TRBJ2-1, the V gene TRBV7-2, with 10 bases fitting TRBD2. J lost 6 bases, V lost 4 bases, and 3 bases had no gene match. CDR3 length: 14 amino acids. Germline loops: CDR1 SGHTA, CDR2 FQGNSA.

CDR3 in DNA: TGCAGCGTTGGGCTAGCGGGGGGCCACAATGAGCAGTTCTTC. It yields the protein CSVGLAGGHNEQFF. The V call is TRBV29-1, the J call TRBJ2-1, with TRBD2 matching over 11 bases. Germline-derived CDR1 and CDR2 are SQVTM and ANQGSEA. Unmatched junction bases numbered 4, after V lost 4 bases and J lost 5 bases. The CDR3 runs 14 residues.